This TCR beta chain was profiled in a study of T cell responses to AZD1222 COVID-19 vaccine. General study results and limits: Spike regions recognized by vaccine-associated CD4 TCRs spanned the protein, led by 160-218 and 743-854.

Notes on this clone: Its cognate antigen is unknown.

The CDR3 covers 8 residues. Germline CDR1 and CDR2: SQVTM and ANQGSEA. Only in-frame clones appear in the TCRdb table, and some are missing; sequencing was by immunoSEQ multiplex PCR. The sample records roughly 120,000 clones, about nine tenths being singletons. The receptor comes from an adult who received the AZD1222 COVID-19 vaccine. The gene calls are TRBV29-1 and TRBJ1-1; no clear D gene. This sample comprised peripheral blood, obtained 28 days after the second AZD1222 dose. CDR3 DNA sequence: TGCACCGCGACTGAAGCTTTCTTT. It specifies CTATEAFF. Full variable domain (remainder filled in from reference TRBV29-1 and TRBJ1-1): SAVISQKPSRDICQRGTSLTIQCQVDSQVTMMFWYRQQPGQSLTLIATANQGSEATYESGFVIDKFPISRPNLTFSTLTVSNMSPEDSSIYLCTATEAFFGQGTRLTVV.